A selection of T cell receptor beta chains follows, all from one sample in a study of blood T cell repertoires in COVID-19. Clones were sequenced by immunoSEQ multiplex PCR, and TCRdb holds only the in-frame ones, with some missing. This sample has about 180,000 clones, with about 80% found just once. The sequenced material came from PBMCs or T cells enriched from blood (not recorded which). Receptors were obtained from a man aged 60-69 years who had been exposed to COVID-19. Both conserved end residues are part of each CDR3.

j_call	v_call	cdr3_aa
TRBJ2-3	TRBV28	CASSSGLRTTDTQYF
TRBJ2-7	TRBV6-2/TRBV6-3	CASSWTSGNYEQYF
TRBJ2-7	TRBV19	CASSSSGSVHEQYF
TRBJ2-7	TRBV5-1	CASSLGSPGTNEQYF
TRBJ2-1	TRBV15	CATSRDRGGSNEQFF
TRBJ2-5	TRBV6-5	CASSGAGTQETQYF
TRBJ1-1	TRBV6-5	CASSPQWRGDTEAFF
TRBJ2-1	TRBV7-3	CASSIVPGLAINEQFF
TRBJ1-6	TRBV30	CAGRQAGRDSPLHF
TRBJ2-7	TRBV18	CASSPRSGGSYEQYF
TRBJ2-1	TRBV11-2	CASSSLTLGKHEQFF
TRBJ2-3	TRBV28	CASRSGGGTDTQYF
TRBJ2-5	TRBV13	CASSLVGRGSQETQYF
TRBJ2-5	TRBV5-1	CASSFTSGGPGVQETQYF
TRBJ1-1	TRBV27	CASSFRAVRTEAFF
TRBJ1-6	TRBV3-1/TRBV3-2	CASSHSTGTGSYNSPLHF
TRBJ1-2	TRBV6-1	CASSETTYGYTF
TRBJ1-3	TRBV19	CASRHRTGSSGNTIYF
TRBJ1-1	TRBV7-9	CASSLQGLPEAFF
TRBJ2-7	TRBV20-1	CSASWAGGNYEQYF